This TCR beta chain was profiled in a study of T cells after yellow fever vaccination. The study, taken as a whole, reports: Peaking on day 5 versus 15, the secondary response was faster but weaker.

The CDR3 is 14 residues long. Deletions cut 6 bases from V and 4 bases from J, with 13 bases between. Per the germline V gene, CDR1 is SGHRS and CDR2 is YFSETQ. In regard to this clonotype: Its antigen is unknown.

TCRdb re-called the 5' RACE reads with MiXCR, one entry per CDR3 protein. The data contain around 590,000 distinct CDR3 sequences, approximately 13% of them singletons. The TCR originated in a man between 25 and 39 years old who received the YFV17D yellow fever vaccine. The V call is TRBV5-1, the J call TRBJ2-2; D gene unclear. The material was PBMCs, obtained on the day of the yellow fever booster vaccination. Written as DNA, the CDR3 is TGCGCCAGCACAGACGGGCTCAGCACCGGGGAGCTGTTTTTT. Its translation: CASTDGLSTGELFF.